This TCR beta chain originates from a study of T cells in Graves' hyperthyroidism and ophthalmopathy. Study observations and caveats: The model anticipated ophthalmopathy a median approximately 6.7 months pre-onset.

Uncontrolled infection, other autoimmune disease, pregnancy or lactation excluded patients. In this sample, this clonotype turned up many times. Its antigen remains unknown. Template material for amplifying TCR beta CDR3 regions consisted of RNA transcripts. HTBI primers drove first-round RT-PCR of the TCR CDR3. TCRdb independently ran MiXCR on the multiplex PCR reads; one entry per CDR3 protein. The table has about 350,000 distinct CDR3 sequences, about 15% seen once. Germline trimming cut 5 bases from V and 10 bases from J; bases unmatched to any gene: 5. The CDR3 contains 12 residues. Looked up from germline, CDR1 is LGHDT and CDR2 is YNNKEL (reference sequence).

This receptor was identified in a woman aged 55 to 70 with Graves' ophthalmopathy. Specimen: blood. This sequence joins TRBV3-1 and TRBJ2-1; 7 nucleotides line up with TRBD2. The CDR3 here is CASSLAGTEQFF. The CDR3 region has the DNA TGTGCCAGCAGCTTAGCGGGCACAGAGCAGTTCTTC.